Given below is one T cell receptor beta chain in context. The specificity of this receptor is unknown. It has no much larger one-base neighbor in the sample; base qualities were not kept. TCRbeta CDR3 regions were amplified from genomic DNA using the immunoSEQ Assay, a bias-controlled multiplex PCR. In the original analysis: The number of nucleated cells in each sample was estimated from the amplification of reference gene primers within the assay. Sequence reads were collapsed and filtered to measure the absolute abundance of every unique TCRbeta CDR3 rearrangement. For each sample, productive Simpson clonality was calculated as the square root of Simpson's diversity index across productive rearrangements. Drawn from immuneACCESS, this table holds only the in-frame rearrangements with V and J called that TCRdb kept. Clones are partly lost; checked studies trace under half to an unresolved V gene and leave the rest unexplained. The DNA was the basis for D and trimming; V, J and clone size are from that table. Across this sample there are about 140,000 clones, with 84% seen only once. Jointly, the top ten make up 8.9% of the sample.

At one collaborating source in Seattle, patients were enrolled during active infection and were followed longitudinally through the course of disease. Collaborating institutions collected whole blood in K2EDTA tubes following their own protocols. Collaborator samples were shipped for TCRbeta analysis as frozen whole blood, isolated PBMCs, or DNA extracted from either sample type. CDR1 ENHRY and CDR2 SYGVKD were looked up in the germline V gene. The cysteine opens and the phenylalanine closes a CDR3 of 15 amino acids. The kept DNA is CDR3 alone, 45 bases in frame from the first base. The junction shows trimming of 5 bases on V and 0 bases on J, plus 13 bases between the germline ends. This record comes from a study of blood T cell repertoires in COVID-19 (dated by TCRdb to about 2020). Regarding the complete study: Samples covering the acute and convalescent phases of COVID-19 were provided by collaborators in the United States, Italy and Spain. Samples came from the ongoing ImmuneRACE study (first 160 participants) plus 1,254 subjects from 6 global collaborators. The sample metadata nearly always contained a de-identified subject ID, COVID-19 status, age in years and sex. The repertoires were made available in a free public database intended to serve as a resource for research on the immune response to SARS-CoV-2. The material from the prospective study consisted of cDNA or gDNA derived from T cells, B-cell-depleted T cells, or PBMCs. HLA class I and class II types, where available, came from metadata supplied by the sample provider rather than from assay-based typing. The dataset comprised deeply sampled blood TCRbeta repertoires from subjects exposed to, actively infected with, or recovered from COVID-19.

Overall study outcomes, separate from this receptor: How much clinical and demographic metadata was included differed by source and by participant, and the metadata was provided uncurated.

The rearrangement joined TRBV10-3 to TRBJ2-5, with TRBD1 perhaps the D gene, on 6 matching bases. This TCR came from a young man with COVID-19, enrolled during active disease. The sequenced sample consisted of peripheral blood. Here is the DNA: TGTGCCATCAGTCCGTCACAGGGATACCAAGAGACCCAGTACTTC. Its translation is CAISPSQGYQETQYF.